This TCR beta chain is from a study of T cells in Graves' hyperthyroidism and ophthalmopathy (dated by TCRdb to between 2019 and 2020). For the study in its entirety: Peripheral blood was sampled at the time of initial diagnosis, prior to any treatment. To identify TCR V-J signatures that set the groups apart, the researchers used a discovery cohort of 95 to 100 patients, made up of about 44 with Graves' ophthalmopathy and 57 with stable Graves' hyperthyroidism. Prospective prediction of ophthalmopathy was tested in an independent validation cohort of 18 to 20 hyperthyroidism patients and some 17 patients who later progressed to ophthalmopathy. The 85 to 100 discovery patients were randomly split 7:3 into training and test sets. Thyroid tissue and blood T-cell repertoires from about six Graves' hyperthyroidism patients were also compared in the study. After sampling, hyperthyroidism patients received methimazole starting at 30 mg daily, and ophthalmopathy patients received high-dose intravenous methylprednisolone. According to the paper, TCR Vbeta CDR3 sequencing was carried out on approximately 140 peripheral blood samples, which came from around 43 ophthalmopathy, under 80 hyperthyroidism and around 17 progressor patients.

Including cysteine and phenylalanine, the CDR3 has 12 amino acids. Here the CDR3 DNA is all that survives: 36 bases in frame from base 1. The germline ends are 13 bases apart after V is trimmed by 3 bases and J by 7 bases. Sequences SQVTM (CDR1) and ANQGSEA (CDR2) are obtained from the germline V gene. Stable Graves' hyperthyroidism was defined as the absence of progression to ophthalmopathy over 18 months of follow-up. Hyperthyroidism patients were newly diagnosed, with disease duration under 2 months, and aged 18 to 65 years. The study excluded patients with uncontrolled infections, other autoimmune diseases, pregnancy or lactation. Diagnoses relied on clinical symptoms, serum thyroxine and TRAb, thyroid ultrasound and orbital computed tomography. Ficoll-Paque density gradient centrifugation was used to isolate PBMCs from under 11 ml of fresh peripheral blood. Trizol reagent was used to extract total RNA, and RNA quality was then checked on an Agilent 2100 Bioanalyzer.

The TCR beta CDR3 regions were amplified from the RNA transcripts. The TCR CDR3 was subjected to a first round of RT-PCR using the HTBI primer set and the Qiagen OneStep RT-PCR kit. The libraries were constructed in a second round of multiplex PCR and then size-selected and purified. Paired-end sequencing of the libraries was performed with 100 bp reads on an Illumina HiSeq2000. On the study's bioinformatics: SOAPnuke was used to process the raw data, throwing out any read that contained adapters or uncalled bases, had a mean Phred below 15, or lacked an exact constant-primer or identifier match. High-quality paired reads were merged with COPE v1.2.5, and unique nucleotide sequences were defined as clonotypes. MiTCR v1.1 was used to align clonotypes to the IMGT TRBV, TRBD and TRBJ reference segments. The analysis included only V-J combinations with a frequency above 0.0001, which together covered roughly 99% of the repertoires. A TCS score was defined as the ratio of F50 (clonal expansion) to E x V (chaos), with BLOSUM62-based TCRdist applied between CDR3 peptides within each V-J. Welch's t-statistics and random forest reduced 450 to 600 V-J features to roughly 13, which were used in a naive Bayes classifier (R e1071). TCRdb redid the processing of the public reads, applying fastp at Q25 and MiXCR, and retained in-frame beta chains. All rows with the same CDR3 protein become a single entry with the most common DNA and genes. Clone size and V and J calls follow TCRdb, not the original study. Within this sample are some 500,000 distinct CDR3 sequences, with roughly 14% of them counted one time only. Of the sample, under 20% falls within the top ten clones.

What the study reported, not specific to this receptor: During validation, the model predicted progression to ophthalmopathy a median of approximately 6.5 months ahead of onset, with around 71% sensitivity and almost 75% specificity. Sample size was not statistically predetermined, and investigators were not blinded to group allocation. A model built on a 13 V-J signature distinguished ophthalmopathy from stable hyperthyroidism, reaching 85% to 90% sensitivity and about 81% specificity in cross-validation and 80%/75% in testing. Most expanded thyroid clonotypes (frequency above 0.001) were also detected in blood, suggesting blood repertoires may reflect thyroid immune responses.

This clonotype was seen only a few times. No cognate antigen has been identified for it. No quality values exist for individual bases; no much larger clone is one base distant. This sequence was found in a woman aged 18-29 years with Graves' hyperthyroidism. The sample consisted of blood. The V gene is TRBV29-1 and the J gene is TRBJ2-7; the D gene assignment is perhaps TRBD1 or TRBD2, with each matching 5 bases. CDR3 loop: CSVDEGPQEQYF. Here is the DNA: TGCAGCGTTGATGAGGGGCCCCAGGAGCAGTACTTC.